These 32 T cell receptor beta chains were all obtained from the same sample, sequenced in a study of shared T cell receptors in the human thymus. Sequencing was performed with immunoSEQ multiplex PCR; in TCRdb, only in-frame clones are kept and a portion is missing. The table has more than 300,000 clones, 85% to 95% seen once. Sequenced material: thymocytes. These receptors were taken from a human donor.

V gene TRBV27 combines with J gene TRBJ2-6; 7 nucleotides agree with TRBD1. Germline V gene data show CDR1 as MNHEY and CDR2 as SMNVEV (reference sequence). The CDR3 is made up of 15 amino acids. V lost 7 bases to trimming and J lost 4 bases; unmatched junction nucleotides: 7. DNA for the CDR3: TGTGCCAGCACCAAGGGGGCGGCCGGGGCCAACGTCCTGACTTTC. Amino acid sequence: CASTKGAAGANVLTF. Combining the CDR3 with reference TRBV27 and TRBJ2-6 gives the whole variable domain EAQVTQNPRYLITVTGKKLTVTCSQNMNHEYMSWYRQDPGLGLRQIYYSMNVEVTDKGDVPEGYKVSRKEKRNFPLILESPSPNQTSLYFCASTKGAAGANVLTFGAGSRLTVL.

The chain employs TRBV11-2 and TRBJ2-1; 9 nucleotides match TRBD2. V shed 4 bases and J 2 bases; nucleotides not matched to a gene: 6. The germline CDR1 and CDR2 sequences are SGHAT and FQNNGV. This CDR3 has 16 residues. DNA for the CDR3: TGTGCCAGCAGCTCTCCCGGCGGGAGGGCCTACAATGAGCAGTTCTTC. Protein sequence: CASSSPGGRAYNEQFF.

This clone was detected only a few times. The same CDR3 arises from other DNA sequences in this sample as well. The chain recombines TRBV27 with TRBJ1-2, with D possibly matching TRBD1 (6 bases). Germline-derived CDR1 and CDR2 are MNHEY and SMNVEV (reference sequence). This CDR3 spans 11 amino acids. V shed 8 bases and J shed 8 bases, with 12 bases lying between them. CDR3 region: CASRGRGGYTF. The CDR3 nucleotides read TGTGCCAGCCGTGGAAGGGGGGGCTACACCTTC.

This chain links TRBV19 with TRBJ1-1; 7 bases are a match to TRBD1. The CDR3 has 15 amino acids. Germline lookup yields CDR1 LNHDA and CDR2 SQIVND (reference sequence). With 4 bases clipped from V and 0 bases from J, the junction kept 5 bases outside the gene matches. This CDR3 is CASSTGTAMNTEAFF. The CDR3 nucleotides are TGTGCCAGTAGTACAGGGACAGCGATGAACACTGAAGCTTTCTTT.

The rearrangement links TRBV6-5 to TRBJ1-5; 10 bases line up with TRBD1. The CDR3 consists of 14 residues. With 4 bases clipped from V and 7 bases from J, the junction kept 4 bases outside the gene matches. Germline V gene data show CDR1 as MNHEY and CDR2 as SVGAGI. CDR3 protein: CASSSPTGGQPQHF. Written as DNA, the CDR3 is TGTGCCAGCAGTTCCCCGACAGGGGGCCAGCCCCAGCATTTT.

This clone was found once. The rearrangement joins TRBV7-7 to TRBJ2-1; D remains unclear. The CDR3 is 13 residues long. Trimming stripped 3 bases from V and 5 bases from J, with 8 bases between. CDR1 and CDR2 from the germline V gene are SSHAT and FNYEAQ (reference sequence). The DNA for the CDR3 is TGTGCCAGCAGCTTGGACGCTGACAATGAGCAGTTCTTC. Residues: CASSLDADNEQFF. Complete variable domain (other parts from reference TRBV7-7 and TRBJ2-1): GAGVSQSPRYKVTKRGQDVTLRCDPISSHATLYWYQQALGQGPEFLTYFNYEAQPDKSGLPSDRFSAERPEGSISTLTIQRTEQRDSAMYRCASSLDADNEQFFGPGTRLTVL.

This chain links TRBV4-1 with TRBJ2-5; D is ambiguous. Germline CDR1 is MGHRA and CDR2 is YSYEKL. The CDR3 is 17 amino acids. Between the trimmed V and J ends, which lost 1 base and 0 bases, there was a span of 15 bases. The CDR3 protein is CASSQGPRRKYQETQYF. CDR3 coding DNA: TGCGCCAGCAGCCAAGGACCCAGGAGAAAGTACCAAGAGACCCAGTACTTC.

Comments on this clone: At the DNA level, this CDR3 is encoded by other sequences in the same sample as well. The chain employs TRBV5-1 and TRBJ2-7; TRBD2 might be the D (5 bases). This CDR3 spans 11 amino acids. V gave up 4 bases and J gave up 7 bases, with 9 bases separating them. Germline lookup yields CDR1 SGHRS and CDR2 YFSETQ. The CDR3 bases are TGCGCCAGCAGCCTCCGGGGAGAGCAGTACTTC. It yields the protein CASSLRGEQYF.

CDR3 bases: TGTGCCATCAGTGAGTCCGGGGGGGGCTGTGCCTACGAGCAGTACTTC. Its protein product is CAISESGGGCAYEQYF. The chain uses TRBV10-3 and TRBJ2-7; 8 bases align to TRBD2. The CDR3 runs 16 residues. CDR1 and CDR2 (germline): ENHRY, SYGVKD. V gave up 0 bases and J gave up 2 bases; unmatched junction bases: 6.

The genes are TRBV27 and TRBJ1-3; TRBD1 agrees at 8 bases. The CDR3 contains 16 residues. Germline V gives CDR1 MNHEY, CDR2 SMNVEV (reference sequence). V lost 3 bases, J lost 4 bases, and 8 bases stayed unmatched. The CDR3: CASSFKSTGVGNTIYF. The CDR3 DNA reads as TGTGCCAGCAGTTTTAAGTCGACAGGGGTGGGAAACACCATATATTTT.

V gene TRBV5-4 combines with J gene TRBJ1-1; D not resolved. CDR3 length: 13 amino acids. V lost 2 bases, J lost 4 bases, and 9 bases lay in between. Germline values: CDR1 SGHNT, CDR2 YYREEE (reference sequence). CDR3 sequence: CASSFPASTEAFF. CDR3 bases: TGTGCCAGCAGCTTCCCGGCGAGCACTGAAGCTTTCTTT.

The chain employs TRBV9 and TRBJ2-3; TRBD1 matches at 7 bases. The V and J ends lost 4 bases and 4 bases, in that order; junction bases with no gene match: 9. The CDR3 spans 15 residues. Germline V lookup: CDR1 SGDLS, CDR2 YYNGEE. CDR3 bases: TGTGCCAGCAGCCCTCGTGGGACAGCCCCAGATACGCAGTATTTT. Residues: CASSPRGTAPDTQYF.

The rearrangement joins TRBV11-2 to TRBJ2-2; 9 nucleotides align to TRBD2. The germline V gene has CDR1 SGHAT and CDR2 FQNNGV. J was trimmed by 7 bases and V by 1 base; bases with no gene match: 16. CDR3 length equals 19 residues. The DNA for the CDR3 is TGTGCCAGCAGCTTAGGGCCCTGTCTGGCGGGAGGGCCCGGCGGGGAGCTGTTTTTT. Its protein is CASSLGPCLAGGPGGELFF.

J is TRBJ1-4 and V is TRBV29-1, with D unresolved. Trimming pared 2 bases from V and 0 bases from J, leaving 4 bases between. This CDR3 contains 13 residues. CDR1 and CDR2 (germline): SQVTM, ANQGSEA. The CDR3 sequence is CSVENTTNEKLFF. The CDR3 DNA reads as TGCAGCGTTGAAAACACAACTAATGAAAAACTGTTTTTT.

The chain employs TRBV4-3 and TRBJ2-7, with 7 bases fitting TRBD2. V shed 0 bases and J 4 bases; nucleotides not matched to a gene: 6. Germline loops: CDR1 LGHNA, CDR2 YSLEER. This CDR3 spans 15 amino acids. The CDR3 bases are TGCGCCAGCAGCCAAGATGACAGCGGGACTTACGAGCAGTACTTC. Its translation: CASSQDDSGTYEQYF.

CDR3: CASSYDRPPNYGYTF. CDR3 coding DNA: TGTGCCAGCAGTTACGACAGACCCCCGAACTATGGCTACACCTTC. The chain has TRBV6-7 and TRBJ1-2, with D perhaps matching TRBD1 (5 bases). TRBV6-7 is noted as an ORF with a role that remains uncertain. The CDR3 extends over 15 amino acids. Trimming removed 2 bases at V and 2 bases at J, with 12 bases between.

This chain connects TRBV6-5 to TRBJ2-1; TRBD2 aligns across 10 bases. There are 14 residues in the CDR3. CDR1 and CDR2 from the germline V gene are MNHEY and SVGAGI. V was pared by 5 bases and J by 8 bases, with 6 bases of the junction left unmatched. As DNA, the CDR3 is TGTGCCAGCAGTACTAGCGGGAAAGGGTATGAGCAGTTCTTC. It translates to CASSTSGKGYEQFF.

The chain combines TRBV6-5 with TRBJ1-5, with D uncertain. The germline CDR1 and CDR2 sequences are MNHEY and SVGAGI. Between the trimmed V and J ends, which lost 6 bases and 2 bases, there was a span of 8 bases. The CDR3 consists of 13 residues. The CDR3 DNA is TGTGCCAGCAGCTCCGGCGGCAATCAGCCCCAGCATTTT. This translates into CASSSGGNQPQHF.

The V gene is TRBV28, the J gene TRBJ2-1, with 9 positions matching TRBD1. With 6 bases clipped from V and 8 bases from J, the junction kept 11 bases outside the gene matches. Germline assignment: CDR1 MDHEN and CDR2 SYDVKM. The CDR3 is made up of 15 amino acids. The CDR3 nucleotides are TGTGCCAGCAGCCTTCGGGACAGGGTTTTTCATGAGCAGTTCTTC. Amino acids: CASSLRDRVFHEQFF.

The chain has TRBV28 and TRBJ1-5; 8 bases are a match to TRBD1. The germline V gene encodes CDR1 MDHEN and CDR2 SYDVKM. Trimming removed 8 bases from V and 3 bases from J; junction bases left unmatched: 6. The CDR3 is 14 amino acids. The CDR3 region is CASVDRANNQPQHF. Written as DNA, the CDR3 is TGTGCCAGCGTGGACAGGGCGAACAATCAGCCCCAGCATTTT.

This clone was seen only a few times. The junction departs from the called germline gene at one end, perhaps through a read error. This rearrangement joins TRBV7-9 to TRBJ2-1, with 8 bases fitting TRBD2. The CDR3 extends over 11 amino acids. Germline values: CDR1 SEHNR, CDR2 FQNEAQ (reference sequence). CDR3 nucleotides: TGTGCCAGCAGCTCGGGACTAGTTCTGGTCTTC. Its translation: CASSSGLVLVF.

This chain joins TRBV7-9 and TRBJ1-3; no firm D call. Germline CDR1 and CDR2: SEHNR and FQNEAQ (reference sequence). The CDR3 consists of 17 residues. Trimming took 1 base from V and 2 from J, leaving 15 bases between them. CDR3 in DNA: TGTGCCAGCAGCTTAGACGGCCCACACTTTCCTGGAAACACCATATATTTT. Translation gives CASSLDGPHFPGNTIYF. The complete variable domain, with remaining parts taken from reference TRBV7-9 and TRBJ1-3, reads DTGVSQNPRHKITKRGQNVTFRCDPISEHNRLYWYRQTLGQGPEFLTYFQNEAQLEKSRLLSDRFSAERPKGSFSTLEIQRTEQGDSAMYLCASSLDGPHFPGNTIYFGEGSWLTVV.

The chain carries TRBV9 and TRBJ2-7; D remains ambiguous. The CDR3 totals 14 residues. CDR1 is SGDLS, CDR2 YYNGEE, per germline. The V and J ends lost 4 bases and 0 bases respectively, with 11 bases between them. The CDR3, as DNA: TGTGCCAGCAGCCCCCCGCCGTCCTCCTACGAGCAGTACTTC. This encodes CASSPPPSSYEQYF. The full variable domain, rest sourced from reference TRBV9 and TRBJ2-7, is DSGVTQTPKHLITATGQRVTLRCSPRSGDLSVYWYQQSLDQGLQFLIQYYNGEERAKGNILERFSAQQFPDLHSELNLSSLELGDSALYFCASSPPPSSYEQYFGPGTRLTVT.

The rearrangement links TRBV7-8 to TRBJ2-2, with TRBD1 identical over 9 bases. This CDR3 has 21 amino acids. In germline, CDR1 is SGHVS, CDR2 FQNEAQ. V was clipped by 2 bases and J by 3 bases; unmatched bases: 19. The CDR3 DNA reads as TGTGCCAGCAGCTTAAGAGTGCTCCGGGACAGGGCGGTTCGAGACACCGGGGAGCTGTTTTTT. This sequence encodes CASSLRVLRDRAVRDTGELFF.

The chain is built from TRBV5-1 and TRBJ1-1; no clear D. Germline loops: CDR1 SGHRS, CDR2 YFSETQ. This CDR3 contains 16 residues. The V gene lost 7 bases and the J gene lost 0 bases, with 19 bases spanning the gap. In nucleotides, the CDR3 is TGCGCCAGCGGCTATCACGTCACGTACCTGAACACTGAAGCTTTCTTT. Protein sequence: CASGYHVTYLNTEAFF.

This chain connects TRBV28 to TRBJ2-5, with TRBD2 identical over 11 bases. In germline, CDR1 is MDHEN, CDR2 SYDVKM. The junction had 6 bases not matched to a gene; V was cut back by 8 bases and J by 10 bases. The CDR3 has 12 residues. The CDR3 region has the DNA TGTGCCAGCTCGCCTAGCGGGAGGAACCAGTACTTC. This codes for CASSPSGRNQYF.

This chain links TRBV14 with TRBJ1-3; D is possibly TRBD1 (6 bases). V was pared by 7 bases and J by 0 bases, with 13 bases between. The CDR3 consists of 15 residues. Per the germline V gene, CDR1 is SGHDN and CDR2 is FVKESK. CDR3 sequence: CASTEGVSSGNTIYF. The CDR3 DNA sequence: TGTGCCAGCACTGAGGGGGTCAGCTCTGGAAACACCATATATTTT. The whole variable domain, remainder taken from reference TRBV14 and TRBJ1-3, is EAGVTQFPSHSVIEKGQTVTLRCDPISGHDNLYWYRRVMGKEIKFLLHFVKESKQDESGMPNNRFLAERTGGTYSTLKVQPAELEDSGVYFCASTEGVSSGNTIYFGEGSWLTVV.

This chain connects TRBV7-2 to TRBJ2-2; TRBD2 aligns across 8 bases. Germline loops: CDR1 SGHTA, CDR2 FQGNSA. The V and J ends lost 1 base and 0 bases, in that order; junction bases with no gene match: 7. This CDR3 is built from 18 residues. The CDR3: CASSLGGTRVANTGELFF. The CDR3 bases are TGTGCCAGCAGCTTAGGGGGGACTAGGGTCGCGAACACCGGGGAGCTGTTTTTT.

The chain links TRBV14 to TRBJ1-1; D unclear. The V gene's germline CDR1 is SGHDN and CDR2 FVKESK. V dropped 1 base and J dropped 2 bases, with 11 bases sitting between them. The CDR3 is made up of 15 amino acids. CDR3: CASSQGEGPNTEAFF. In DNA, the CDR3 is TGTGCCAGCAGCCAAGGAGAAGGGCCCAACACTGAAGCTTTCTTT.

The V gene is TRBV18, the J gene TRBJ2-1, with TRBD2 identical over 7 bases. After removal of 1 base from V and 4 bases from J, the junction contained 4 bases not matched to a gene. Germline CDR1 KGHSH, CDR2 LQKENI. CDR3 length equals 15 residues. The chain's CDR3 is CASSPLREWYNEQFF. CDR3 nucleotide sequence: TGTGCCAGCTCACCACTGCGGGAGTGGTACAATGAGCAGTTCTTC.

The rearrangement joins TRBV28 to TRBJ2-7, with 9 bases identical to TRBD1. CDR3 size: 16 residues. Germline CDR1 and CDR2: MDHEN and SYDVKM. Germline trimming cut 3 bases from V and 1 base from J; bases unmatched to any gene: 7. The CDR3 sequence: CASSFQTGGSSYEQYF. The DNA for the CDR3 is TGTGCCAGCAGTTTTCAAACAGGGGGCTCATCCTACGAGCAGTACTTC. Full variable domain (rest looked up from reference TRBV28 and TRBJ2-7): DVKVTQSSRYLVKRTGEKVFLECVQDMDHENMFWYRQDPGLGLRLIYFSYDVKMKEKGDIPEGYSVSREKKERFSLILESASTNQTSMYLCASSFQTGGSSYEQYFGPGTRLTVT.

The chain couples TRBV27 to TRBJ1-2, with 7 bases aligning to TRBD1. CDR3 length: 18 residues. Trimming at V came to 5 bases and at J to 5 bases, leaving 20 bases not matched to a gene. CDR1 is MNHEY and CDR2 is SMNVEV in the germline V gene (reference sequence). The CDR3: CASSLGQAEGGLWYGYTF. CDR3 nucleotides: TGTGCCAGCAGTCTCGGACAGGCGGAGGGAGGATTATGGTATGGCTACACCTTC.